This TCR beta chain derives from a study of shared clonotypes between healthy human individuals. Positively selected for CCR7, the CD45RO-negative cells used as naive CD8 cells excluded terminally differentiated effector memory CD45RA+ cells. The donors were adults (healthy and HIV-negative) with no recent acute infections or vaccinations. Those who donated, Caucasian adults without exception, all lived in Nashville, Tennessee. The ends were cut back, 4 bases at V and 3 bases at J, with 17 bases in the middle. Germline CDR1 is SGHRS and CDR2 is YFSETQ. The length of the CDR3 is 15 residues. The assay was immunoSEQ multiplex PCR, and TCRdb's table has in-frame clones only and misses some. The profile shows around 2,000,000 clones, about 92% of them singletons.

This sequence joins TRBV5-1 and TRBJ2-7, with a tentative D call TRBD1 (5 bases). The source is a man between 18 and 29 years old in good health. Some clones in this sample may be carry-over from other donors' samples. Sequencing was done on a sample of naive CD8+ T cells from PBMCs. CDR3 bases: TGCGCCAGCAGCGGAATTGGGGCAGAAGGCTACGAGCAGTACTTC. It codes for CASSGIGAEGYEQYF.